This TCR beta chain was identified in a study of coeliac disease. Sequencing used immunoSEQ multiplex PCR; TCRdb keeps in-frame clones, though not all of them. The table has thousands of clones, about two thirds seen once. CDR3 length: 13 amino acids. Trimming pared 3 bases from V and 8 bases from J, leaving 10 bases between. Germline-derived CDR1 and CDR2 are SEHNR and FQNEAQ (reference sequence). The clonotype originates from a young woman with active celiac disease. The sample comprised intraepithelial lymphocytes from the gut. The V call is TRBV7-9, the J call TRBJ2-2, with D possibly matching TRBD1 (6 bases). The CDR3 here is CASSFNREGELFF. CDR3 in DNA: TGTGCCAGCAGCTTCAACAGGGAGGGGGAGCTGTTTTTT.